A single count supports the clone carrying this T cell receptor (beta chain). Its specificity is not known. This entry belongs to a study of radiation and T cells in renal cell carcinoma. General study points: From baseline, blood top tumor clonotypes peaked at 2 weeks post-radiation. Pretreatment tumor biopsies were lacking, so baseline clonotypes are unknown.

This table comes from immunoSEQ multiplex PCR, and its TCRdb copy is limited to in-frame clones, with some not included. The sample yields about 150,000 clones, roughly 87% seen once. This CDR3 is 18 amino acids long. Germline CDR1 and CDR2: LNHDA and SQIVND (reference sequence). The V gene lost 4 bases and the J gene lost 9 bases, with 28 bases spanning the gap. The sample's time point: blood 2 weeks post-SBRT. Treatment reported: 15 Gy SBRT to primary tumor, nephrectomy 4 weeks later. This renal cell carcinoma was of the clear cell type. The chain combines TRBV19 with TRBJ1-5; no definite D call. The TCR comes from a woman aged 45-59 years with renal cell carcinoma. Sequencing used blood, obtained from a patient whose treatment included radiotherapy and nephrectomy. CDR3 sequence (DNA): TGTGCCAGTAGTAATCCCATGCGGGCGGAGAGATCAATGTGGCCCCAGCATTTT. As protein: CASSNPMRAERSMWPQHF.